This T cell receptor (beta chain) is drawn from a study of T cell repertoires in cytomegalovirus infection. Overall study: Both a matching HLA type and CMV infection were indicated by public TCR beta signatures. General study points: Clonotype analysis showed dominance of the ex vivo response by HLA-C-restricted CMV-specific TCR beta clonotypes. Individuals carrying CMV plus the relevant HLA were identified by cumulative frequency of public TCR beta families.

This CDR3 comprises 13 residues. Trimming stripped 5 bases from V and 3 bases from J, with 11 bases between. In this sample, this clonotype turned up many times. The antigen remains undetermined. MiXCR was run by TCRdb on the reads, yielding one entry per CDR3 protein. This repertoire shows hundreds of thousands of distinct CDR3 sequences, roughly 24% found once; its top ten account for 8%. This receptor was taken from a human donor in good health (CMV status not recorded). Some clones in this sample may be carry-over from other donors' samples. This chain connects TRBV12-3 or TRBV12-4 to TRBJ2-7; D possibly corresponds to TRBD1 (6 bases). The sequenced sample was CD8+ T cells from PBMCs. CDR3 loop: CASSHRVLYEQYF. The CDR3 coding sequence is TGTGCCAGCAGTCACAGGGTCCTCTACGAGCAGTACTTC.